This T cell receptor (beta chain) was obtained from a study of CXCR3-negative and CXCR3-positive naive CD8 T cells. Broader study findings: Once cells were cryopreserved, CXCR3 expression went down partly, and most assays used fresh PBMCs. Similar TRBV-TRBJ usage characterized naive CXCR3-negative and CXCR3-positive cells; memory cells differed. Comparison of naive subsets found surface CD5 to be comparable, and TCR strength was inferred on the basis of TRB CDR3 properties.

Sorting was done in triplicate for each CD8+ T cell subset (about 320,000 cells each). This CDR3 spans 16 amino acids. Per germline, CDR1 SGHTA and CDR2 FQGNSA. Comment on this clonotype: Its antigen remains unidentified.

The study made its TRB cDNA libraries by 5' RACE, adding UMI labels. TCRdb re-called the 5' RACE reads; one entry per CDR3 protein, DNA not given. The listing records tens of thousands of distinct CDR3 sequences. The receptor comes from a human donor in good health. Some clones in this sample may be carry-over from other donors' samples. The sample was memory CD8+ T cells from blood. The chain joins TRBV7-2 to TRBJ1-3. CDR3 region: CASSFEGPSSGNTIYF.